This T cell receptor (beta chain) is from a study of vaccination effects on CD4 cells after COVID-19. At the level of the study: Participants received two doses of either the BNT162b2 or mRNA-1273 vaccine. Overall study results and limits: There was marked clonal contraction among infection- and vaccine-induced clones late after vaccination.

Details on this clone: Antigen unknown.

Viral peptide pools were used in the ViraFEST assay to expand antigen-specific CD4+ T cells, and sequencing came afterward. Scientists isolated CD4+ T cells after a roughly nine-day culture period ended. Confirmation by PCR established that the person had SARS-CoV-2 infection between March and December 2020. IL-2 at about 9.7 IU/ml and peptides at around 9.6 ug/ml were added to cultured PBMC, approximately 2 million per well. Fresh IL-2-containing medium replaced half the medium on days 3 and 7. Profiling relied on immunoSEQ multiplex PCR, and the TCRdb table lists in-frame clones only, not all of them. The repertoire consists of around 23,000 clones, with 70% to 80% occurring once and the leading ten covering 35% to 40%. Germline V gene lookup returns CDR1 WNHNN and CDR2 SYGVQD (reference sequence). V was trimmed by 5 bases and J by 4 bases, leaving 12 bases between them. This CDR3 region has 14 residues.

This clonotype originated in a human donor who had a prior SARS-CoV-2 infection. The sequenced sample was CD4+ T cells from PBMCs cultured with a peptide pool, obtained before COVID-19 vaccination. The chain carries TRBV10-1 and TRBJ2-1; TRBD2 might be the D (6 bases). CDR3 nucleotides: TGCGCCAGCAGTTGGGGGGAGACGTACAATGAGCAGTTCTTC. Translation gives CASSWGETYNEQFF.